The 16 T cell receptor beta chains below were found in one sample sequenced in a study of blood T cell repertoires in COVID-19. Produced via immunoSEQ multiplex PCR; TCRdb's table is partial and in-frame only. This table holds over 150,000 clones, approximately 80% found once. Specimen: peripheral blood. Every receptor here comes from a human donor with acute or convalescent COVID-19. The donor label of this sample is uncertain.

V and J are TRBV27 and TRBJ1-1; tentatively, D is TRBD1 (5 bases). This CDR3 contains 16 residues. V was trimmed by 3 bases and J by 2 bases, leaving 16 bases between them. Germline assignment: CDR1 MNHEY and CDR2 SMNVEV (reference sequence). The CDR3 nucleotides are TGTGCCAGCAGTTTCTTGGCAGGGAGGGGAAACACTGAAGCTTTCTTT. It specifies CASSFLAGRGNTEAFF.

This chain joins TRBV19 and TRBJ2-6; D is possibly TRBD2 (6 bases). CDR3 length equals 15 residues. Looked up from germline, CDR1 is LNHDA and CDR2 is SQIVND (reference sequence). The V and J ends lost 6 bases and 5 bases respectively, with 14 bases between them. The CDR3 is CASSLGRLRANVLTF. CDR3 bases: TGTGCCAGTAGCCTAGGGAGGTTGCGGGCCAACGTCCTGACTTTC.

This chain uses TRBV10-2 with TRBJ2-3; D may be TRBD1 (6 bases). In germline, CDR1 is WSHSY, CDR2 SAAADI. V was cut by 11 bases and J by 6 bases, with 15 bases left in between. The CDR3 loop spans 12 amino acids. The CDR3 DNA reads TGCGCCGCAGGGGTAGAGGTGGATACGCAGTATTTT. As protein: CAAGVEVDTQYF.

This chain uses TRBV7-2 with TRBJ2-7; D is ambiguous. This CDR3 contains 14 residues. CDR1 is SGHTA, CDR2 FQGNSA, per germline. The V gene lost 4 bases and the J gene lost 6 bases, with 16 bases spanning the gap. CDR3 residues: CASSSSRAGVEQYF. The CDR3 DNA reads TGTGCCAGCAGCTCTTCTAGAGCTGGAGTCGAGCAGTACTTC.

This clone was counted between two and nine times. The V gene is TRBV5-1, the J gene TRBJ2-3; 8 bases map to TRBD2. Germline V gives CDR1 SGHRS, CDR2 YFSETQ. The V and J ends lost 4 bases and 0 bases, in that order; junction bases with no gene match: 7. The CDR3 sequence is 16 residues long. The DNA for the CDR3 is TGCGCCAGCAGCCCTACCCCTAGCGGGAGCACAGATACGCAGTATTTT. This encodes CASSPTPSGSTDTQYF.

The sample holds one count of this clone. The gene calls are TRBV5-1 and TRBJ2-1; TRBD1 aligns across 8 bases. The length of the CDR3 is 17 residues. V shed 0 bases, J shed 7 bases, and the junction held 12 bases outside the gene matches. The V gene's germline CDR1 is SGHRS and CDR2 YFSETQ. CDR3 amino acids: CASSLGGRPTGGNEQFF. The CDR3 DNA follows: TGCGCCAGCAGCTTGGGGGGACGGCCCACAGGGGGAAATGAGCAGTTCTTC.

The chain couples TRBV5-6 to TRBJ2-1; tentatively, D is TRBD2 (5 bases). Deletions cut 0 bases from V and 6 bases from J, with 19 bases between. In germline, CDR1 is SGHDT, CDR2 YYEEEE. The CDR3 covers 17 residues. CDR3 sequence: CASSLGDVRRLGNEQFF. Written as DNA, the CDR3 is TGTGCCAGCAGCTTGGGAGACGTGAGGAGGTTAGGCAATGAGCAGTTCTTC.

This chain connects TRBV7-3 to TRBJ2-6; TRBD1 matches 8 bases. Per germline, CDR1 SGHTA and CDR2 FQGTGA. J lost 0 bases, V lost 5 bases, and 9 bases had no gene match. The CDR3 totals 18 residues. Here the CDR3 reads CASSRTGTGGSGANVLTF. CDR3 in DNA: TGTGCCAGCAGCAGGACCGGGACAGGTGGCTCTGGGGCCAACGTCCTGACTTTC.

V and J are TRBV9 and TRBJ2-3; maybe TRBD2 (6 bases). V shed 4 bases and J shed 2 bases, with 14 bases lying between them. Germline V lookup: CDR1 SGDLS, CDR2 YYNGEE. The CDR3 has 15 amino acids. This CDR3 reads CASSIAAGLTDTQYF. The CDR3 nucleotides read TGTGCCAGCAGCATCGCAGCGGGCCTCACAGATACGCAGTATTTT.

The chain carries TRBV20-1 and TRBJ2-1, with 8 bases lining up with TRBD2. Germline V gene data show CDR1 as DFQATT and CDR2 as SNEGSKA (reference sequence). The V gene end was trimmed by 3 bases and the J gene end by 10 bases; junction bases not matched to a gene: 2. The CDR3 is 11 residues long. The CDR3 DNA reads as TGCAGTGCTAGCAGCGGGGGAGAGCAGTTCTTC. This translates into CSASSGGEQFF.

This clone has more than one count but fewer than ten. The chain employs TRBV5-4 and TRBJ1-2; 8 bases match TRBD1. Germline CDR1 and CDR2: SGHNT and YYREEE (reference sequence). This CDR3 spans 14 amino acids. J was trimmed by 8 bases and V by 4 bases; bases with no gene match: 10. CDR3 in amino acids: CASSLGTGLPGYTF. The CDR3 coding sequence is TGTGCCAGCAGCCTCGGGACAGGCCTGCCCGGCTACACCTTC.

CDR3 amino acids: CASSQDARPYEQYF. The CDR3 coding sequence is TGTGCCAGCAGCCAAGACGCGCGTCCCTACGAGCAGTACTTC. This sequence joins TRBV3-1 (or the pseudogene TRBV3-2) and TRBJ2-7; D call uncertain. V gave up 0 bases and J gave up 2 bases, with 8 bases separating them. Germline lookup yields CDR1 LGHDT and CDR2 YNNKEL (reference sequence). This CDR3 is built from 14 residues.

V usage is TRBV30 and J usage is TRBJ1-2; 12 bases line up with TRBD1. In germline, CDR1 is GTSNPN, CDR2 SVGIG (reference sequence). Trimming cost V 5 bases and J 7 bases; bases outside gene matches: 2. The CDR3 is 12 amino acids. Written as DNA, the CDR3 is TGTGCCTGGGGGACAGGGGGCTCTGGCTACACCTTC. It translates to CAWGTGGSGYTF.

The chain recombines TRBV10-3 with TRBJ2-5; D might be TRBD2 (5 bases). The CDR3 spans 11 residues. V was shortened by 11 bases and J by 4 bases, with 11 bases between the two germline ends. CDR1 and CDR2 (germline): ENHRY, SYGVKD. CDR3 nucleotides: TGTGCCGCGGGCCGGGGAGAGACCCAGTACTTC. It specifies CAAGRGETQYF.

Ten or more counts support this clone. DNA for the CDR3: TGTGCCAGCAGCCTGGGACTAGCGGGAGCAATAGGGGGGGCCGGGGAGCTGTTTTTT. Residues: CASSLGLAGAIGGAGELFF. The chain employs TRBV7-6 and TRBJ2-2; TRBD2 matches at 14 bases. The CDR3 is 19 amino acids. Unmatched junction bases numbered 14, after V lost 5 bases and J lost 6 bases. The germline gives CDR1 SGHVS, CDR2 FNYEAQ.

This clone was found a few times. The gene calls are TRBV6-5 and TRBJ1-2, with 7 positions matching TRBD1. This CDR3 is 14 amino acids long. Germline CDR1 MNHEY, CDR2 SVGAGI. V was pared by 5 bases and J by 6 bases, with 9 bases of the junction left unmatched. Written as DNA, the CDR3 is TGTGCCAGCAGTCCTCTGACAGGGCCAAATGGCTACACCTTC. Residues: CASSPLTGPNGYTF.